The rows below give T cell receptor beta chains drawn from one sample of a study of regulatory T cells in long-lasting Graves disease. Each CDR3 protein gets one entry after TCRdb re-called the multiplex PCR reads with MiXCR. This sample has some 250,000 distinct CDR3 sequences, with about 20% found just once. The same data also contributed to another study, on T cells in Graves' hyperthyroidism and ophthalmopathy.

The specimen comprised peripheral blood mononuclear cells (PBMCs), sampled at new diagnosis, from a patient treated with antithyroid drugs. The receptors stem from a woman in her twenties or thirties with Graves disease. Both conserved end residues are trimmed from each CDR3. Fields, in order: J gene, clone size, V gene, CDR3 protein. Clone size is given for some rows only: seen once, a few or many times, or a class if the clone is expanded.

>TRBJ2-5|many|TRBV7-9
ASSTPGAVRTQY
>TRBJ1-1|many|TRBV12-3/TRBV12-4
ASTLRQGTEAF
>TRBJ1-5|-|TRBV12-5
ASGFETAAQPQH
>TRBJ1-1|many|TRBV9
ASSVGGGQSTEAF
>TRBJ1-4|-|TRBV5-1
ASSLARDDEKLF
>TRBJ2-3|few|TRBV28
ASSPPGGGPADTQY
>TRBJ1-3|many|TRBV18
ASSPSDRSGNTIY
>TRBJ2-5|-|TRBV28
ASPPGASGGRYQETQY
>TRBJ1-1|many|TRBV5-1
ASSRTGTYTEAF
>TRBJ2-7|many|TRBV20-1
SARDLNDYEQY
>TRBJ2-4|many|TRBV12-3/TRBV12-4
ASSTRVRAKNIQY
>TRBJ2-1|once|TRBV7-9
ASSEGTGRSSYNEQF
>TRBJ1-2|many|TRBV12-3/TRBV12-4
ASKVRGGDYGYT
>TRBJ1-6|-|TRBV3-1
ASSLGGVAYNPPLH
>TRBJ2-7|many|TRBV12-3/TRBV12-4
ASSLSVAYEQY
>TRBJ1-5|many|TRBV6-1
ASDLGRPHVRNQPQH
>TRBJ2-1|-|TRBV11-2
ASSPGTGGEQF
>TRBJ1-5|-|TRBV12-3/TRBV12-4
ASSPRTGGGQPQH
>TRBJ2-5|many|TRBV5-5
ASSLAVGTETQY
>TRBJ2-1|many|TRBV5-1
ASSLGHRGLGEQF
>TRBJ2-5|many|TRBV7-7
ASSLTGVETQY
>TRBJ1-3|many|TRBV7-8
ASSPGLGQAGFTIY
>TRBJ1-2|-|TRBV20-1
SAFDTPNYGYT